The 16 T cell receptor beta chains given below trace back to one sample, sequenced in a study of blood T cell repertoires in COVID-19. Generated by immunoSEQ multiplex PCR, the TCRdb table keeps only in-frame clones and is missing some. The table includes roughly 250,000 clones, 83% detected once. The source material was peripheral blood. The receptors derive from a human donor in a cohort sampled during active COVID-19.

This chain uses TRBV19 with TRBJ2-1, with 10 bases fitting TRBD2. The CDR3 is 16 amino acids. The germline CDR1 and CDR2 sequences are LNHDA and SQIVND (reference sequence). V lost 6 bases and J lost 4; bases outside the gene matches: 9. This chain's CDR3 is CASSAITSGVYNEQFF. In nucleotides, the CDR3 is TGTGCCAGTAGCGCTATTACTAGCGGGGTGTACAATGAGCAGTTCTTC.

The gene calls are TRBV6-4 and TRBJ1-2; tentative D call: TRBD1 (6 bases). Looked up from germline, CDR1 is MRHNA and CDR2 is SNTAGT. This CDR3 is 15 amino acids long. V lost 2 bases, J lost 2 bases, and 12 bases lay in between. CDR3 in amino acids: CASSDDGTGNYGYTF. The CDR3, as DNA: TGTGCCAGCAGTGACGACGGAACAGGGAACTATGGCTACACCTTC.

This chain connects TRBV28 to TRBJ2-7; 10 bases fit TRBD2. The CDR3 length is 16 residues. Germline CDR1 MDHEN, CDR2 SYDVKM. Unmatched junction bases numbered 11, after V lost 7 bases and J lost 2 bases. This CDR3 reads CASIPTSGAGTYEQYF. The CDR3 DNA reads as TGTGCCAGCATTCCAACTAGCGGGGCGGGGACCTACGAGCAGTACTTC. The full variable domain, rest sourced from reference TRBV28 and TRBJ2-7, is DVKVTQSSRYLVKRTGEKVFLECVQDMDHENMFWYRQDPGLGLRLIYFSYDVKMKEKGDIPEGYSVSREKKERFSLILESASTNQTSMYLCASIPTSGAGTYEQYFGPGTRLTVT.

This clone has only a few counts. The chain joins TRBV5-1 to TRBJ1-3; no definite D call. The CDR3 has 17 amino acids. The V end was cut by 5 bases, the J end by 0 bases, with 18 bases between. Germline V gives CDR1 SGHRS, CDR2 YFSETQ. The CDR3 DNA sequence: TGCGCCAGCAGTTTACTCCCAGTAGCATCCTCTGGAAACACCATATATTTT. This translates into CASSLLPVASSGNTIYF.

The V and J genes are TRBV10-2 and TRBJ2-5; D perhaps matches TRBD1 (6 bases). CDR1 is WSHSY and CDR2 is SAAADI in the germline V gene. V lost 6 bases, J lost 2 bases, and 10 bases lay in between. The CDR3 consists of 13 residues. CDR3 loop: CASRDRNQETQYF. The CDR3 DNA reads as TGCGCCAGCAGAGACAGGAATCAAGAGACCCAGTACTTC.

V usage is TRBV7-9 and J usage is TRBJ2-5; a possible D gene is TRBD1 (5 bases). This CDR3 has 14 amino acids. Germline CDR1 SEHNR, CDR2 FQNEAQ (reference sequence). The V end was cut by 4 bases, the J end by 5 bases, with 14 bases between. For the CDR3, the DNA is TGTGCCAGCAGCTCTTTGACAGTCGGCGAGACCCAGTACTTC. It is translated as CASSSLTVGETQYF.

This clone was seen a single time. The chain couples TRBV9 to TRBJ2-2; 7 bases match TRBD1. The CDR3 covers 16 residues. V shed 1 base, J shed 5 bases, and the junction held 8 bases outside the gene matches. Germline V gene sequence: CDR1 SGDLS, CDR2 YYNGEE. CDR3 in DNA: TGTGCCAGCAGCGTATTAGCAGGGGGTAATACCGGGGAGCTGTTTTTT. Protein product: CASSVLAGGNTGELFF.

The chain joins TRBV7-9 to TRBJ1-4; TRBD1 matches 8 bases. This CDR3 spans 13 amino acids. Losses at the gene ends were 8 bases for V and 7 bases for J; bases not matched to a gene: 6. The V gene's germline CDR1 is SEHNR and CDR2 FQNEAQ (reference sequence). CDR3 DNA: TGTGCCAGCCTTAAACAGGGGGGTGAAAAACTGTTTTTT. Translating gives CASLKQGGEKLFF.

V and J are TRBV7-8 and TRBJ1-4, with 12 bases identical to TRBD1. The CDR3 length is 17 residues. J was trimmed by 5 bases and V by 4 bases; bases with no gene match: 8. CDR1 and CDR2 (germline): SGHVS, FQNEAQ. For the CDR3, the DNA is TGTGCCAGCAGCTATTCCGGGACAGGGGGCCTCAATGAAAAACTGTTTTTT. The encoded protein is CASSYSGTGGLNEKLFF. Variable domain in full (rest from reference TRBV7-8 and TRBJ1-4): GAGVSQSPRYKVAKRGQDVALRCDPISGHVSLFWYQQALGQGPEFLTYFQNEAQLDKSGLPSDRFFAERPEGSVSTLKIQRTQQEDSAVYLCASSYSGTGGLNEKLFFGSGTQLSVL.

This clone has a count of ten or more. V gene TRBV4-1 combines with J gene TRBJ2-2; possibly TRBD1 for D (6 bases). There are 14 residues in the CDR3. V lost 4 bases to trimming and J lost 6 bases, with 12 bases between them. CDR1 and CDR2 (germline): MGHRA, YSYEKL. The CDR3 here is CASSLKRQAGELFF. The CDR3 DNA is TGCGCCAGCAGCCTTAAACGACAGGCCGGGGAGCTGTTTTTT.

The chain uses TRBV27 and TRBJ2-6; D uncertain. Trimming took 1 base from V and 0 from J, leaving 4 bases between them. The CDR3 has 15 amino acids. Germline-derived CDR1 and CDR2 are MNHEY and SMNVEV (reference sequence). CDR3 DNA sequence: TGTGCCAGCAGTTTATACAGCTCTGGGGCCAACGTCCTGACTTTC. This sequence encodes CASSLYSSGANVLTF.

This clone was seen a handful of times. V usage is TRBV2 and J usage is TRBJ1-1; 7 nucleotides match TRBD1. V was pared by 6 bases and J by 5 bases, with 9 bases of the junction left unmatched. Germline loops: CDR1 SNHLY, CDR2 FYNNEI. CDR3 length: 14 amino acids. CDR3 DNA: TGTGCCAGCAGAGCTAGACAGGGTATGACTGAAGCTTTCTTT. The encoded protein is CASRARQGMTEAFF.

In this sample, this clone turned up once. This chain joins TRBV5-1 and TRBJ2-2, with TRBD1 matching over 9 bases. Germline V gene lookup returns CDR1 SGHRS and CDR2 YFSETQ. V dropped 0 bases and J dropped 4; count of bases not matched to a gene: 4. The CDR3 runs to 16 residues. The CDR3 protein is CASSLVQGAITGELFF. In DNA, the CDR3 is TGCGCCAGCAGCTTGGTACAGGGGGCTATCACCGGGGAGCTGTTTTTT. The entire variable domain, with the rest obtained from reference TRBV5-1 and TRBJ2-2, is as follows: KAGVTQTPRYLIKTRGQQVTLSCSPISGHRSVSWYQQTPGQGLQFLFEYFSETQRNKGNFPGRFSGRQFSNSRSEMNVSTLELGDSALYLCASSLVQGAITGELFFGEGSRLTVL.

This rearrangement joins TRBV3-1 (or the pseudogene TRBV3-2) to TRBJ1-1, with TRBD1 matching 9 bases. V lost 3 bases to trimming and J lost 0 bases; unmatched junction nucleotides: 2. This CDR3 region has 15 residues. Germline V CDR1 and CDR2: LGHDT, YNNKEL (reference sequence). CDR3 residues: CASSQDRGLNTEAFF. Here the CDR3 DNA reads TGTGCCAGCAGCCAGGACAGGGGTTTGAACACTGAAGCTTTCTTT.

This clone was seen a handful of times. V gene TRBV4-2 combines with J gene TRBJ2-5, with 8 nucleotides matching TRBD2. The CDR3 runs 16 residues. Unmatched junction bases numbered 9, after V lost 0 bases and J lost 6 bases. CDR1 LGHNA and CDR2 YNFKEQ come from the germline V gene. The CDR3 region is CASSQDPGGLGKTQYF. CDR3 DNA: TGTGCCAGCAGCCAAGACCCCGGGGGACTAGGAAAGACCCAGTACTTC.

CDR3 amino acids: CASSFGGGPREQYF. CDR3 DNA: TGTGCCAGCAGTTTCGGAGGAGGGCCGAGAGAGCAGTACTTC. The chain links TRBV28 to TRBJ2-7, with a tentative D call TRBD2 (6 bases). Germline V gene data show CDR1 as MDHEN and CDR2 as SYDVKM. Trimming pared 3 bases from V and 7 bases from J, leaving 16 bases between. This CDR3 has 14 residues.